The TCR beta chain described here comes from a study of cytomegalovirus exposure and HLA in healthy donors. The data were produced by immunoSEQ multiplex PCR, yet TCRdb's version contains in-frame clones alone and is incomplete. The sample holds about 160,000 clones, 89% seen once. CDR1 and CDR2 (germline): MDHEN, SYDVKM. Trimming removed 6 bases from V and 4 bases from J; junction bases left unmatched: 8. This CDR3 is 14 amino acids long. This chain joins TRBV28 and TRBJ1-1; 7 positions agree with TRBD1. The clonotype was recovered from a young woman in good health and CMV-seropositive. Sequences were obtained from PBMCs. CDR3 in DNA: TGTGCCAGCAGCCCTACTGACAGGGTCACTGAAGCTTTCTTT. It codes for CASSPTDRVTEAFF.